Listed below are T cell receptor beta chains from one sample, sequenced in a study of blood T cell repertoires in COVID-19. Data came from immunoSEQ multiplex PCR; TCRdb stores just in-frame clones and leaves some out. The sample has 130,000 or so clones; about four fifths are singletons. The sequenced material came from peripheral blood. The source is a human donor in a cohort sampled during active COVID-19. CDR3s include the opening cysteine and the closing phenylalanine or tryptophan. The D gene is left open where the match is weak. Clone size is stated in some rows and not others, as once, few, many or a class when expanded.

v_call	d_call	clone_size	j_call	cdr3_nt	cdr3_aa
TRBV5-1	-	-	TRBJ2-1	TGCGCCAGCAGAATCCAGGGATCTAACAATGAGCAGTTCTTC	CASRIQGSNNEQFF
TRBV7-6	TRBD2	-	TRBJ2-2	TGTGCCAGCAGCCGGGGACTAGCGGGAGGCTCTAACACCGGGGAGCTGTTTTTT	CASSRGLAGGSNTGELFF
TRBV18	TRBD1	-	TRBJ1-2	TGTGCCAGCTCACCGACAGGGGGGGGCGGCTATGGCTACACCTTC	CASSPTGGGGYGYTF
TRBV5-5	TRBD2	-	TRBJ2-1	TGTGCCAGCAGCTTCTACGGGACTAGCGGGAGTAAAGGGTACAATGAGCAGTTCTTC	CASSFYGTSGSKGYNEQFF
TRBV5-1	TRBD1	-	TRBJ1-6	TGCGCCAGCAGCTTGGACTATCCGGGACAGCCTAATTCACCCCTCCACTTT	CASSLDYPGQPNSPLHF
TRBV20-1	-	-	TRBJ1-3	TGCAGTGCTCGTGGTCGGGGCGGGAGAAACACCATATATTTT	CSARGRGGRNTIYF
TRBV28	TRBD1	-	TRBJ1-1	TGTGCCAGCAGTTTACTATACGGGACAGGGAACACTGAAGCTTTCTTT	CASSLLYGTGNTEAFF
TRBV7-9	TRBD2	-	TRBJ2-1	TGTGCCAGCAGCTTAGTACTAGCGAGGAAGAATGAGCAGTTCTTC	CASSLVLARKNEQFF
TRBV19	-	-	TRBJ1-2	TGTGCCAGTACCGATTCCGACAGGCGCTATGGCTACACCTTC	CASTDSDRRYGYTF
TRBV7-8	-	-	TRBJ2-5	TGTGCCAGCAGCTTAGTCGTGAGCGGCCAAGAGACCCAGTACTTC	CASSLVVSGQETQYF
TRBV5-4	TRBD2	-	TRBJ2-3	TGTGCCAGCAGCCGGTACGGTAGCGGGACAGATACGCAGTATTTT	CASSRYGSGTDTQYF
TRBV18	-	-	TRBJ2-3	TGTGCCAGCTCACCCATATCCGTGCGCGGGGCAGATACGCAGTATTTT	CASSPISVRGADTQYF
TRBV7-9	-	-	TRBJ2-1	TGTGCCAGCAGACTCGTGACTAGTCCCAATGAGCAGTTCTTC	CASRLVTSPNEQFF
TRBV3-1/TRBV3-2	TRBD2	once	TRBJ2-7	TGTGCCAGCAGGGCGGGAGTAAACGAGCAGTACTTC	CASRAGVNEQYF
TRBV19	-	-	TRBJ1-6	TGTGCCAGTAGTATTCTGGACAGCAATTCACCCCTCCACTTT	CASSILDSNSPLHF
TRBV6-6	TRBD1	-	TRBJ1-1	TGTGCCAGCAGCCGAACCGGGACAGGGGGCGGGAGGACTGAAGCTTTCTTT	CASSRTGTGGGRTEAFF
TRBV4-1	TRBD1	once	TRBJ2-7	TGCGCCAGCAGCCAGAGTTTCGGGACAGGGTCCTACGAGCAGTACTTC	CASSQSFGTGSYEQYF
TRBV28	TRBD1	-	TRBJ1-6	TGTGCCACCATGACAGGGGGCGCCCGGGGTTCACCCCTCCACTTT	CATMTGGARGSPLHF
TRBV19	-	-	TRBJ1-5	TGTGCCAGTACTCACGCGGGGGCTGCGCAGCCCCAGCATTTT	CASTHAGAAQPQHF
TRBV28	-	-	TRBJ1-3	TGTGCCAGCATCGCGAGGGGGTCGGGCCCTGGAAACACCATATATTTT	CASIARGSGPGNTIYF
TRBV6-2/TRBV6-3	TRBD2	-	TRBJ2-1	TGTGCCAGCAGTAACCTACTCGGGGGGACTAGCGGTTACAATGAGCAGTTCTTC	CASSNLLGGTSGYNEQFF
TRBV25-1	-	-	TRBJ2-1	TGTGCCAGCAGTCAATTGACTAGAAATGAGCAGTTCTTC	CASSQLTRNEQFF
TRBV5-6	TRBD2	-	TRBJ2-4	TGTGCCAGCAGCAGGGGACTAGCGGGAGGTAACATTCAGTACTTC	CASSRGLAGGNIQYF
TRBV28	TRBD1	-	TRBJ2-7	TGTGCCAGCAGTGGACAGGGGGCCCACGAGCAGTACTTC	CASSGQGAHEQYF